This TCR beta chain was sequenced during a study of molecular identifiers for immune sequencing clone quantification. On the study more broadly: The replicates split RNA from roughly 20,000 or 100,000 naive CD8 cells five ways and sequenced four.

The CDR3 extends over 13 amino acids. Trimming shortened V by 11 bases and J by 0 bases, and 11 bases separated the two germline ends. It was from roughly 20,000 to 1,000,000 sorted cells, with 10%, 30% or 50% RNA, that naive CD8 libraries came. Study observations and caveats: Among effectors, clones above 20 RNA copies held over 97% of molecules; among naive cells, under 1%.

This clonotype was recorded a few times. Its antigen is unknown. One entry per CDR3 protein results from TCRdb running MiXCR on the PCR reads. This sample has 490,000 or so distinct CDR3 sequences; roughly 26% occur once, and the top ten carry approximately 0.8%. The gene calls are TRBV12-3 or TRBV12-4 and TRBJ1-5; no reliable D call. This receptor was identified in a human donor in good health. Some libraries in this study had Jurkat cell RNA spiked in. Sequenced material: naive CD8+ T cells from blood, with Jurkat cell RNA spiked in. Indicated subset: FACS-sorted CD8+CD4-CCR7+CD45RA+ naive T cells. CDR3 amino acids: CASVENSNQPQHF. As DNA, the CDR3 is TGTGCCTCGGTGGAAAATAGCAATCAGCCCCAGCATTTT.